This TCR beta chain was sequenced during a study of PD-1 blockade in classical Hodgkin lymphoma. Study-level findings and limits: TCR diversity at baseline was reported to be reduced in newly diagnosed patients relative to healthy donors. The causes of the repertoire differences, possibly disease activity or prior therapy, remain undefined.

As concerns this clone: Its matching antigen is unknown.

The V gene lost 3 bases and the J gene lost 0 bases, with 3 bases spanning the gap. The CDR3 has 12 residues. Looked up from germline, CDR1 is GTSNPN and CDR2 is SVGIG (reference sequence). Time point defined: cycle 4 day 1 (C4D1), after 5 to 7 weeks of nivolumab. Every patient experienced relapse after autologous stem cell transplantation, and brentuximab vedotin exposure varied. Out of thawed PBMCs, magnetic negative selection purified CD4+ T cells. Some clones are missing from TCRdb's copy, which holds only in-frame ones; the method was immunoSEQ multiplex PCR. The repertoire holds around 29,000 clones, with roughly 80% as singletons.

The starting material was CD4+ T cells from blood, obtained before the fourth cycle of nivolumab. The sequence came from a human donor with classical Hodgkin lymphoma. This chain connects TRBV30 to TRBJ2-4, with D unresolved. The CDR3 spells CAWRGAKNIQYF. In DNA, the CDR3 is TGTGCCTGGAGGGGAGCCAAAAACATTCAGTACTTC. The variable domain in full, completed from reference TRBV30 and TRBJ2-4, reads SQTIHQWPATLVQPVGSPLSLECTVEGTSNPNLYWYRQAAGRGLQLLFYSVGIGQISSEVPQNLSASRPQDRQFILSSKKLLLSDSGFYLCAWRGAKNIQYFGAGTRLSVL.